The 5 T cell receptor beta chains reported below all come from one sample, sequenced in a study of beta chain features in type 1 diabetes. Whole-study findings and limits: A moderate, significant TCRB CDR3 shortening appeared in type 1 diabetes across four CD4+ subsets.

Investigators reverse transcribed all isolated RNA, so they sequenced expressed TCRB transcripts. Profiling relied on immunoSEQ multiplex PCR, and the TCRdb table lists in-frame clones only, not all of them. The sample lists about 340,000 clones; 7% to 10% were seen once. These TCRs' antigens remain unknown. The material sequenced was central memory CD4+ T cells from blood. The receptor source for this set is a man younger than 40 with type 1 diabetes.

CDR3 nucleotides: TGTGCCAGCAGTCCCGCGGACAGGGGACTCGGGAGCGCGGCTGAAGCTTTCTTT. This sequence encodes CASSPADRGLGSAAEAFF. The chain combines TRBV28 with TRBJ1-1; the match to TRBD1 covers 9 bases. J gave up 6 bases and V 5 bases, and 19 bases lay outside the gene matches. CDR3 length: 18 residues. Germline V gene lookup returns CDR1 MDHEN and CDR2 SYDVKM.

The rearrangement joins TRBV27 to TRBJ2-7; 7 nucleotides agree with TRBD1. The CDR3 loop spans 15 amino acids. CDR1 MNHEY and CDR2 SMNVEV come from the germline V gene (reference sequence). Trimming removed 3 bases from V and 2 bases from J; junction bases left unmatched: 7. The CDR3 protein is CASSLVKGATYEQYF. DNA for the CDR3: TGTGCCAGCAGTTTGGTAAAGGGGGCCACCTACGAGCAGTACTTC.

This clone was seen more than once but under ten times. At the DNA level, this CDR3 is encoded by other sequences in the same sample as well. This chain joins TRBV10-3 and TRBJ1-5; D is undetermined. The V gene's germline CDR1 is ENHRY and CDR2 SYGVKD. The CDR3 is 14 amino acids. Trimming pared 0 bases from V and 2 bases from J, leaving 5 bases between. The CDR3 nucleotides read TGTGCCATCAGTGAGTCCTTGGGCAATCAGCCCCAGCATTTT. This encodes CAISESLGNQPQHF.

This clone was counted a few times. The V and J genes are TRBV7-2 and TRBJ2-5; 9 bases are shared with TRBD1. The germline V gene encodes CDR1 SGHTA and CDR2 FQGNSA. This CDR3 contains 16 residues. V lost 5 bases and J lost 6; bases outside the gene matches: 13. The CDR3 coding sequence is TGTGCCAGCAGCCAAGGGACGGGACAGGGTATGCAGACCCAGTACTTC. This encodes CASSQGTGQGMQTQYF.

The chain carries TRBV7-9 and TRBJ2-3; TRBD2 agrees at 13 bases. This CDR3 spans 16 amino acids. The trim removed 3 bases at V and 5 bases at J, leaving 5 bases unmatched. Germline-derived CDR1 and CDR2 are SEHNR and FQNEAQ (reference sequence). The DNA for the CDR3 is TGTGCCAGCAGCTTCGGACTAGCGGGGGCGGGAGATACGCAGTATTTT. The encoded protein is CASSFGLAGAGDTQYF.